This entry is about one TCR beta chain. Its binding antigen is unknown. Nothing much larger sits one base from this clone, and base qualities are not available. The sample belongs to a study of blood T cell repertoires in COVID-19 (dated by TCRdb to 2018 to 2020). As for the study more broadly: The collaborator samples originated in the United States, Italy and Spain and spanned the acute and convalescent phases of COVID-19. Samples came from the ongoing ImmuneRACE study (first 160 participants) plus 1,254 subjects from 6 global collaborators. The sample metadata nearly always contained a de-identified subject ID, COVID-19 status, age in years and sex. Deeply sampled blood TCRbeta repertoires from subjects exposed to, actively infected with, or recovered from COVID-19 were included in the dataset. The material from the prospective study consisted of cDNA or gDNA derived from T cells, B-cell-depleted T cells, or PBMCs. The repertoires were released in a freely available public database meant as a resource for research on the immune response to SARS-CoV-2. Where available, HLA class I and class II types were obtained from metadata supplied by the sample provider rather than from assay-based typing.

Spanning cysteine to phenylalanine, the CDR3 consists of 18 amino acids. The entry retains the CDR3 DNA only, 54 bases that are in frame from base 1. The junction shows trimming of 1 base on V and 0 bases on J, plus 18 bases between the germline ends. CDR1 and CDR2, looked up from the germline V gene, are SGHRS and YFSETQ. What the work shows at the level of the full study, not this receptor alone: The quantity of clinical and demographic metadata differed by source and by participant and was supplied without curation.

TCRbeta CDR3 regions were amplified from genomic DNA by means of the immunoSEQ Assay, a bias-controlled multiplex PCR. Concerning the study's data processing: Nucleated cell counts per sample were estimated from amplification of reference gene primers within the assay. To quantify the absolute abundance of each unique TCRbeta CDR3 rearrangement, sequence reads were collapsed and filtered. For each sample, productive Simpson clonality was calculated as the square root of Simpson's diversity index across productive rearrangements. The table was pulled from immuneACCESS by TCRdb, which kept in-frame rearrangements only. Such tables lose some clones; where checked, under half of the loss comes from unresolved V genes, and the rest has no known cause. The V and J calls and clone size are taken from that table; D and trimming were inferred from the DNA. The sample has approximately 300,000 clones on record, around four fifths of them singletons. The top ten constitute roughly 1.1% of the sample.

The collaborating institutions used their own protocols to collect whole blood in K2EDTA tubes. For TCRbeta analysis, collaborator samples were shipped as frozen whole blood, as isolated PBMCs, or as DNA extracted from either sample type. This TCR was recovered from a woman in her forties or fifties with acute or convalescent COVID-19. The sample comprised peripheral blood. The receptor chain draws on TRBV5-1 and TRBJ2-3; matching of 6 bases hints at TRBD1 as the D gene. This receptor has the CDR3 CASSLFLAGDTSTDTQYF. The DNA reads TGCGCCAGCAGCTTGTTTCTCGCAGGGGACACTAGCACAGATACGCAGTATTTT.